The clone carrying this TCR beta chain showed up just once. As yet, its antigen is unknown. CDR3 length: 14 amino acids. The V end lost 4 bases, the J end lost 4 bases, and 14 bases lay between the germline ends. CDR1 and CDR2 from the germline V gene are SGHRS and YFSETQ. The PCR had 60 Vbeta and 13 Jbeta primers. Clones were read by immunoSEQ multiplex PCR, and TCRdb kept only the in-frame ones, dropping some. The data show more than 60,000 clones, more than 60% seen once. The data belong to a study of cytomegalovirus exposure and HLA in healthy donors. Whole-study findings and limits: An analysis was carried out later, and it reportedly showed fewer N-insertions in an Asian-associated ancestry cluster than the 666-donor mean. Among TCR beta chains, those listed as cytomegalovirus-associated numbered fewer than 200. A later examination showed that TCR association rates differed by HLA locus, with DRB1 most and HLA-C fewest.

Despite likely unrecorded immune exposures, the donors were nominally healthy at the time of sampling. The TCR was taken from a woman aged 30 to 39 in good health and CMV-seronegative. The rearrangement links TRBV5-1 to TRBJ1-2; D remains unclear. The sequenced sample was PBMCs. Here the CDR3 DNA reads TGCGCCAGCAGCCGGGAGGAGCATACCTATGGCTACACCTTC. It specifies CASSREEHTYGYTF.